This T cell receptor beta chain was found in a study of cytomegalovirus exposure and HLA in healthy donors. Whole-study findings and limits: Information on immune exposure was restricted to one variable (CMV serostatus). It was in a later analysis that TCR association rates were seen to vary by HLA locus, highest for DRB1 and lowest for HLA-C.

Both 60 Vbeta primers and 13 Jbeta primers went into the PCR. Some clones are missing from TCRdb's copy, which holds only in-frame ones; the method was immunoSEQ multiplex PCR. This repertoire includes about 39,000 clones. About this clone: Antigen specificity is unknown.

Sequencing used PBMCs. This sequence was found in a male donor in good health and CMV-seronegative.

The CDR3 bases are TGTGCCAGCATCCCCCTCTTGAGCTCTGGAAACACCATATATTTT. Protein: CASIPLLSSGNTIYF. This chain uses TRBV6-6 with TRBJ1-3; unclear D gene. Trimming removed 7 bases from V and 0 bases from J, with 13 bases in between. CDR1 is MNHNY and CDR2 is SVGAGI in the germline V gene (reference sequence). This CDR3 contains 15 residues.